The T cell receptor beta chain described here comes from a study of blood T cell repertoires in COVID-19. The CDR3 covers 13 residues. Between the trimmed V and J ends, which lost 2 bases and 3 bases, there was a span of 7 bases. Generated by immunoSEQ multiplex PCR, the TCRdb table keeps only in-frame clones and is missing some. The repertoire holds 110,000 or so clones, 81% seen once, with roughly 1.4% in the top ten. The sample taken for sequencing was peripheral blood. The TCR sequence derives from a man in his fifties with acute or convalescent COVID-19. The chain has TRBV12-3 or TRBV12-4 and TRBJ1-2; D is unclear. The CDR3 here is CASSLRQDYGYTF. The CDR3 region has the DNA TGTGCCAGCAGTTTAAGGCAGGACTATGGCTACACCTTC.